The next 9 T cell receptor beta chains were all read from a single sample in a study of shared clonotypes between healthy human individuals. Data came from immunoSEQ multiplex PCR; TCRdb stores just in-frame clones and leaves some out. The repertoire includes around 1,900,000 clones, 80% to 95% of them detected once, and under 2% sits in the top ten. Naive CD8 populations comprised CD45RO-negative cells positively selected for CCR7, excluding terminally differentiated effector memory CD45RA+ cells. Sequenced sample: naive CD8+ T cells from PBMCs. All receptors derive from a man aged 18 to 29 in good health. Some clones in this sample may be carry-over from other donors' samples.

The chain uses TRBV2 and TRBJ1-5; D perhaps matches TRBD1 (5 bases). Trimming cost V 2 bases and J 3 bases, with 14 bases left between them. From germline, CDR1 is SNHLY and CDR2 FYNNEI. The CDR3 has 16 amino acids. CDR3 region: CASSERAGVVNQPQHF. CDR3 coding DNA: TGTGCCAGCAGTGAACGGGCGGGGGTGGTCAATCAGCCCCAGCATTTT.

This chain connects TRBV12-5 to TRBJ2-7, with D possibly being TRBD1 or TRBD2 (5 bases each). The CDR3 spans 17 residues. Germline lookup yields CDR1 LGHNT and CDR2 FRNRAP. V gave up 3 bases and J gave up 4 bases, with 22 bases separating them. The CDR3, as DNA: TGTGCTAGTGGTTTCCTTCATGAGGGGACGGACGAATACGAGCAGTACTTC. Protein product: CASGFLHEGTDEYEQYF.

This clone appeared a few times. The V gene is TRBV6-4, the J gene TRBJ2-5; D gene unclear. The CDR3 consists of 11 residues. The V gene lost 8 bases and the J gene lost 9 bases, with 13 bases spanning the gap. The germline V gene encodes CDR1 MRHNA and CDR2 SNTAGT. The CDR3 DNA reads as TGTGCCAGCCGACGAATTGTGTCCCAGTACTTC. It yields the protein CASRRIVSQYF.

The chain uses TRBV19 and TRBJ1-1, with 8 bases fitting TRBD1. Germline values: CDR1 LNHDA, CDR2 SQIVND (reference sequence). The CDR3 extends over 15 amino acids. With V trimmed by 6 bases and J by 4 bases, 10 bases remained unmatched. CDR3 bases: TGTGCCAGTAGGATATCGGACAGGGCGACCACTGAAGCTTTCTTT. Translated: CASRISDRATTEAFF.

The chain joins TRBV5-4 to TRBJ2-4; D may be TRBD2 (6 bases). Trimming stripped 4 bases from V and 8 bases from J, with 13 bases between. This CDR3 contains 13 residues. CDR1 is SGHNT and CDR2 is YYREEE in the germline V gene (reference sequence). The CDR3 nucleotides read TGTGCCAGCAGCCTCTCCCCGGGGGACATTCAGTACTTC. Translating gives CASSLSPGDIQYF.

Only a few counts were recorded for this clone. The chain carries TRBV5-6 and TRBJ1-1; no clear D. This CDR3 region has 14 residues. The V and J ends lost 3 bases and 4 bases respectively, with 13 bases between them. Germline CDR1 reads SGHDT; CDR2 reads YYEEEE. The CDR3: CASSSTLIGTEAFF. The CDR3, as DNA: TGTGCCAGCAGCTCTACCCTAATTGGCACTGAAGCTTTCTTT.

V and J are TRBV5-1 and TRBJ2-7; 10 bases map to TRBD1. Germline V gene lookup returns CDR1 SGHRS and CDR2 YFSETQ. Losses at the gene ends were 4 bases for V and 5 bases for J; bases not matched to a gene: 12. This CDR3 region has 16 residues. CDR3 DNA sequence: TGCGCCAGCAGCCCTCAACCCGGGACAGGGGTCCACGAGCAGTACTTC. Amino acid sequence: CASSPQPGTGVHEQYF.

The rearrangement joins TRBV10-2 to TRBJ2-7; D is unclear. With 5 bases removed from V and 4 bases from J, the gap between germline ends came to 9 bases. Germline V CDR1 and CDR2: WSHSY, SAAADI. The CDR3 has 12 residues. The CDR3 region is CASSLSRYEQYF. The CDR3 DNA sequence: TGCGCCAGCAGTCTCTCGCGGTACGAGCAGTACTTC.

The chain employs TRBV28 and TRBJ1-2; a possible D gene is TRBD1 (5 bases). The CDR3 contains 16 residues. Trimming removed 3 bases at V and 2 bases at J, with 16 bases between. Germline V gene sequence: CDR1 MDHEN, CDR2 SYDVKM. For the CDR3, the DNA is TGTGCCAGCAGTTTGATTTTTGGGGGAACGAACTATGGCTACACCTTC. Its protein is CASSLIFGGTNYGYTF.